The 19 T cell receptor beta chains presented below share a single source sample, sequenced in a study of blood T cells in healthy people across ages. A sample-barcoded 5' primer and a J-beta primer mix were used in a second PCR of roughly 6 to 12 cycles. MiXCR, run by TCRdb on the 5' RACE reads, gives a single entry per CDR3 protein. This sample carries approximately 760,000 distinct CDR3 sequences, 25% of them seen once, and the ten largest clones take more than 8%. This sample also appeared in a second study, on T cells of mothers and their children.

The sequencing sample was made of blood. Source of these receptors: a boy aged 5-17 years in good health.

V gene TRBV11-2 combines with J gene TRBJ2-5; the D is unclear. The DNA end favors TRBJ2-7, so the J call may be wrong. Germline V CDR1 and CDR2: SGHAT, FQNNGV. The CDR3 contains 12 residues. The CDR3 region has the DNA TGTGCCAGCACTGGCAGCTTCCACGAGCAGTACTTC. Amino acids: CASTGSFHEQYF.

The CDR3: CSARIQGAGYTF. For the CDR3, the DNA is TGCAGTGCTAGAATACAGGGGGCCGGCTACACCTTC. The chain employs TRBV20-1 and TRBJ1-2, with TRBD1 identical over 9 bases. Trimming took 2 bases from V and 8 from J; bases not matched to a gene: 3. CDR1 is DFQATT and CDR2 is SNEGSKA in the germline V gene (reference sequence). This CDR3 contains 12 residues.

This chain links TRBV4-3 with TRBJ2-5; D is unclear. This CDR3 has 14 amino acids. Per the germline V gene, CDR1 is LGHNA and CDR2 is YSLEER. The germline V and J ends were trimmed by 6 bases and 0 bases, with 11 bases remaining between them. This CDR3 is CASSDGSYQETQYF. The CDR3 region has the DNA TGCGCCAGCAGTGACGGATCGTACCAAGAGACCCAGTACTTC.

The rearrangement joins TRBV4-3 to TRBJ1-2, with D uncertain. V was shortened by 1 base and J by 2 bases, with 8 bases between the two germline ends. Germline V gives CDR1 LGHNA, CDR2 YSLEER. This CDR3 region has 14 residues. The CDR3 reads CASSQGPVNYGYTF. CDR3 sequence (DNA): TGCGCCAGCAGCCAAGGACCGGTAAACTATGGCTACACCTTC.

In this sample, this clonotype turned up once. The chain joins TRBV4-1 to TRBJ1-4; D gene unclear. CDR3 length: 14 residues. Trimming took 4 bases from V and 8 from J, leaving 14 bases between them. Germline-derived CDR1 and CDR2 are MGHRA and YSYEKL. The CDR3 protein is CASSRSGGGEKLFF. In nucleotides, the CDR3 is TGCGCCAGCAGCCGCAGCGGTGGAGGGGAAAAACTGTTTTTT.

This clonotype was observed a few times. J is TRBJ2-6 and V is TRBV12-5; 11 bases agree with TRBD1. The germline V gene encodes CDR1 LGHNT and CDR2 FRNRAP. The CDR3 loop spans 17 amino acids. V trimming: 4 bases; J trimming: 4 bases; junction bases outside the gene matches: 6. In DNA form, the CDR3 reads TGTGCTAGTGGTTGGACAGGGGGCGCAGAAGGGGCCAACGTCCTGACTTTC. This encodes CASGWTGGAEGANVLTF.

The chain uses TRBV29-1 and TRBJ2-3; D may be TRBD1 (6 bases). V was clipped by 0 bases and J by 4 bases, with 11 bases between them. The CDR3 length is 14 residues. In germline, CDR1 is SQVTM, CDR2 ANQGSEA. The CDR3 region has the DNA TGCAGCGTTGAAGACAGGGGTAGCCCAGATACGCAGTATTTT. This codes for CSVEDRGSPDTQYF.

The sample holds a few counts of this clonotype. The chain links TRBV4-3 to TRBJ2-7, with D possibly TRBD1 on 5 matching bases. CDR3 size: 16 residues. Deletions cut 1 base from V and 7 bases from J, with 20 bases between. The germline V gene encodes CDR1 LGHNA and CDR2 YSLEER. The CDR3 DNA follows: TGCGCCAGCAGCCAAGGCGTGGACACGAATAGAGAGGAGCAGTACTTC. It translates to CASSQGVDTNREEQYF.

The V gene is TRBV20-1, the J gene TRBJ2-5; TRBD1 aligns across 7 bases. The CDR3 loop spans 14 amino acids. With 1 base clipped from V and 2 bases from J, the junction kept 4 bases outside the gene matches. Germline lookup yields CDR1 DFQATT and CDR2 SNEGSKA (reference sequence). CDR3 residues: CSARAGDRQETQYF. The CDR3 region has the DNA TGCAGTGCTAGAGCCGGGGACAGACAAGAGACCCAGTACTTC.

The gene calls are TRBV4-1 and TRBJ2-1, with 11 nucleotides matching TRBD2. This CDR3 comprises 13 residues. The V gene's germline CDR1 is MGHRA and CDR2 YSYEKL. Trimming at V came to 4 bases and at J to 9 bases, leaving 2 bases not matched to a gene. This CDR3 is CASSRGTSGEQFF. CDR3 in DNA: TGCGCCAGCAGCCGAGGGACTAGCGGTGAGCAGTTCTTC.

This clonotype was detected once. The chain couples TRBV6-2 or TRBV6-3 to TRBJ2-2; 10 bases agree with TRBD1. This CDR3 contains 18 residues. The germline V gene encodes CDR1 MNHEY and CDR2 SVGEGT. Trimming cost V 6 bases and J 0 bases; bases outside gene matches: 10. The CDR3 bases are TGTGCCAGCAGCGGCCGACAGGGGGCGGCTTCGAACACCGGGGAGCTGTTTTTT. Translated, it gives CASSGRQGAASNTGELFF.

The CDR3 here is CASSQESAEQFF. CDR3 DNA sequence: TGTGCCAGCAGCCAAGAATCAGCTGAGCAGTTCTTC. The gene calls are TRBV3-1 and TRBJ2-5, with D unresolved. The end of the DNA fits TRBJ2-1 better, so the J call may be wrong. Germline-derived CDR1 and CDR2 are LGHDT and YNNKEL (reference sequence). The CDR3 is 12 amino acids.

V gene TRBV2 combines with J gene TRBJ1-1, with unresolved D. V gave up 5 bases and J gave up 5 bases, with 15 bases separating them. This CDR3 is built from 14 residues. Germline V gene sequence: CDR1 SNHLY, CDR2 FYNNEI. The CDR3 sequence is CASSSLARSTEAFF. CDR3 DNA sequence: TGTGCCAGCAGTTCTTTAGCCAGGAGTACTGAAGCTTTCTTT.

This clonotype has just a few counts. The chain links TRBV29-1 to TRBJ1-2, with D perhaps matching TRBD1 (6 bases). This CDR3 has 13 amino acids. V lost 1 base and J 5 bases, leaving 11 bases between the germline ends. CDR1 is SQVTM, CDR2 ANQGSEA, per germline. DNA of the CDR3: TGCAGCGTTGAAGGTGGGCAGGGGTATGGCTACACCTTC. It codes for CSVEGGQGYGYTF.

The rearrangement links TRBV7-2 to TRBJ2-5; perhaps TRBD2 as D (6 bases). This CDR3 has 15 amino acids. V lost 2 bases, J lost 0 bases, and 10 bases lay in between. The germline V gene encodes CDR1 SGHTA and CDR2 FQGNSA. The CDR3 coding sequence is TGTGCCAGCAGCTTAACCGGGGGTTACCAAGAGACCCAGTACTTC. The encoded protein is CASSLTGGYQETQYF. Supplemented by reference TRBV7-2 and TRBJ2-5, the full variable domain reads GAGVSQSPSNKVTEKGKDVELRCDPISGHTALYWYRQSLGQGLEFLIYFQGNSAPDKSGLPSDRFSAERTGGSVSTLTIQRTQQEDSAVYLCASSLTGGYQETQYFGPGTRLLVL.

This clonotype has only one observation. The V and J genes are TRBV20-1 and TRBJ2-3, with D unresolved. The V and J ends lost 1 base and 2 bases respectively, with 19 bases between them. This CDR3 is 17 amino acids long. CDR1 DFQATT and CDR2 SNEGSKA come from the germline V gene (reference sequence). The CDR3 DNA reads as TGCAGTGCTAGAGGCCGATCCGGTGGTGAGATCACAGATACGCAGTATTTT. As protein: CSARGRSGGEITDTQYF.

This chain links TRBV12-3 or TRBV12-4 with TRBJ1-1; D unclear. The CDR3 loop spans 14 amino acids. Trimming cost V 3 bases and J 1 base, with 9 bases left between them. CDR3 sequence: CASSFRRGNTEAFF. In DNA form, the CDR3 reads TGTGCCAGCAGTTTCCGACGGGGGAACACTGAAGCTTTCTTT.

In its sample, this clonotype was seen a few times. The chain employs TRBV7-9 and TRBJ2-7, with D hard to call. Trimming stripped 0 bases from V and 2 bases from J, with 5 bases between. The CDR3 consists of 13 residues. In germline, CDR1 is SEHNR, CDR2 FQNEAQ (reference sequence). The CDR3 reads CASSLAKTYEQYF. CDR3 bases: TGTGCCAGCAGCTTAGCGAAAACCTACGAGCAGTACTTC.

The rearrangement joins TRBV7-9 to TRBJ2-5; 13 bases line up with TRBD2. After removal of 4 bases from V and 4 bases from J, the junction contained 15 bases not matched to a gene. CDR1 is SEHNR and CDR2 is FQNEAQ in the germline V gene (reference sequence). This CDR3 region has 19 residues. Here the CDR3 DNA reads TGTGCCAGCAGCTCTGGGACTAGCGGGGTTTTACCCGTCCCAGAGACCCAGTACTTC. As protein: CASSSGTSGVLPVPETQYF. The full variable domain, rest sourced from reference TRBV7-9 and TRBJ2-5, is DTGVSQNPRHKITKRGQNVTFRCDPISEHNRLYWYRQTLGQGPEFLTYFQNEAQLEKSRLLSDRFSAERPKGSFSTLEIQRTEQGDSAMYLCASSSGTSGVLPVPETQYFGPGTRLLVL.